This T cell receptor beta chain originates from a study of control samples from healthy donors and cancer patients (dated by TCRdb to 2020 to 2021). The junction carries 10 bases between V and J, which are trimmed by 3 bases and 4 bases respectively. The CDR3 has 14 amino acids, counting the end cysteine and phenylalanine. Only CDR3 DNA remains: 42 bases, in frame from the first base. Per the germline V gene, SGDLS is the CDR1 and YYNGEE is the CDR2. The library came from the immunoSEQ multiplex PCR assay. Sourced from immuneACCESS, this table was stored by TCRdb with only in-frame sequences that have V and J called. A share of the clones is absent; for the studies checked, an unresolved V gene accounts for under half, and the remainder has no known explanation. Within this sample are around 170,000 clones, with around 94% of them counted one time only. Around 1.5% of the sample is held by the ten biggest clonotypes.

About this clone: No cognate antigen has been identified for it. Base-call qualities are not available, and no considerably larger clone is one nucleotide away.

The TCR comes from a man aged 30 to 39 in good health. Sequenced input: blood. The chain is encoded by TRBV9 joined to TRBJ2-2, with a tentative D gene TRBD1 over 6 matching bases. The nucleotide sequence reads as follows: TGTGCCAGCAGCGACAGGGTTAGCACCGGGGAGCTGTTTTTT. This is translated as CASSDRVSTGELFF. With all but the CDR3 taken from the reference TRBV9 and TRBJ2-2 genes, the full variable domain is: DSGVTQTPKHLITATGQRVTLRCSPRSGDLSVYWYQQSLDQGLQFLIQYYNGEERAKGNILERFSAQQFPDLHSELNLSSLELGDSALYFCASSDRVSTGELFFGEGSRLTVL.